The clone carrying this T cell receptor (beta chain) was recorded at least ten times. This sample was included in a study of CD4 and CD8 cells across lung adenocarcinoma regions. This CDR3 is 17 amino acids long. CDR1 and CDR2 (germline): MGHRA, YSYEKL. Losses at the gene ends were 0 bases for V and 1 base for J; bases not matched to a gene: 4. TCRdb itself ran the PCR reads through MiXCR, one entry per CDR3 protein. The profile covers around 20,000 distinct CDR3 sequences, with roughly half appearing a single time and about 25% taken by the ten largest. Samples came from patients with localized non-small cell lung adenocarcinoma.

The TCR sequence derives from a female donor with lung adenocarcinoma. The CD4 and CD8 labels of this study may be unreliable. Specimen: CD8+ T cells from the center of a lung tumor. J is TRBJ2-1 and V is TRBV4-1, with 9 bases lining up with TRBD2. CDR3 in amino acids: CASSQEGAGGSYNEQFF. CDR3 bases: TGCGCCAGCAGCCAAGAGGGCGCGGGAGGGTCCTACAATGAGCAGTTCTTC.